The rows below give T cell receptor beta chains drawn from one sample of a study of T cells in Graves' hyperthyroidism and ophthalmopathy. TCRdb used MiXCR to reprocess the multiplex PCR reads, holding one entry per CDR3 protein. The sample lists 500,000 to 550,000 distinct CDR3 sequences, roughly 21% seen once, with approximately 48% in the top ten. The sample comprised blood. The receptors come from a man aged 40-55 years with Graves' ophthalmopathy. Both conserved end residues are part of each CDR3. A D gene is named only where the DNA matches it firmly.

d_gene: NA
v_gene: TRBV6-2/TRBV6-3
CDR3aa: CASRDVTDTQYF

d_gene: TRBD1
v_gene: TRBV5-1
CDR3aa: CAKHRGHEQFF

d_gene: NA
v_gene: TRBV7-2
CDR3aa: CASSLGTGASTEAFF

d_gene: NA
v_gene: TRBV15
CDR3aa: CATSQGTLWSHEQYF

d_gene: NA
v_gene: TRBV12-3/TRBV12-4
CDR3aa: CASSNQFRGYTF

d_gene: NA
v_gene: TRBV20-1
CDR3aa: CSAAAPGRNSPLHF

d_gene: NA
v_gene: TRBV6-2/TRBV6-3
CDR3aa: CASSYVQGGQPQHF

d_gene: TRBD2
v_gene: TRBV7-2
CDR3aa: CASSLASLAGGEYF

d_gene: TRBD2
v_gene: TRBV12-3/TRBV12-4
CDR3aa: CASSVAGRASYKQYF

d_gene: NA
v_gene: TRBV29-1
CDR3aa: CSVEILGEKLFF

d_gene: NA
v_gene: TRBV7-8
CDR3aa: CASSPDWGNQPQHF

d_gene: NA
v_gene: TRBV18
CDR3aa: CASSLDRSNSPLHF

d_gene: NA
v_gene: TRBV30
CDR3aa: CAFPSPSSGNTIYF

d_gene: TRBD2
v_gene: TRBV4-3
CDR3aa: CASSQAFSSGSFEQYF

d_gene: TRBD1
v_gene: TRBV28
CDR3aa: CASRTDRGGNSPLHF

d_gene: NA
v_gene: TRBV11-2
CDR3aa: CASSLEGQKTYNEQFF

d_gene: NA
v_gene: TRBV19
CDR3aa: CASKTPNTGELFF

d_gene: NA
v_gene: TRBV13
CDR3aa: CASSLGTAAYEQYF

d_gene: TRBD2
v_gene: TRBV6-1
CDR3aa: CASSLQGTRRETQYF

d_gene: NA
v_gene: TRBV2
CDR3aa: CASNMGRETQYF

d_gene: NA
v_gene: TRBV10-3
CDR3aa: CAISDSVGMFEQYF